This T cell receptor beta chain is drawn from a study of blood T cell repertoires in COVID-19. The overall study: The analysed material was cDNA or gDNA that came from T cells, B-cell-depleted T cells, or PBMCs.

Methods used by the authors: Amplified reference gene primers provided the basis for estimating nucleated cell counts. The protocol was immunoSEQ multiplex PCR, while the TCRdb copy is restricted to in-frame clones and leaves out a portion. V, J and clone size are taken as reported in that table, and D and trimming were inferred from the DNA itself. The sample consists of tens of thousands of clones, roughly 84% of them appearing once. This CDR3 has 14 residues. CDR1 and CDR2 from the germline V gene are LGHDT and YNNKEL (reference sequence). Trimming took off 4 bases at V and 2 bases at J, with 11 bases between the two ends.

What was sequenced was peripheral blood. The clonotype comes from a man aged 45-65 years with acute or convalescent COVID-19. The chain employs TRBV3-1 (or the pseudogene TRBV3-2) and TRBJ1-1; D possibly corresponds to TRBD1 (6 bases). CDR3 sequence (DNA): TGTGCCAGCAGCCCAGACAGGCCTAACACTGAAGCTTTCTTT. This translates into CASSPDRPNTEAFF.